The 30 T cell receptor beta chains listed next were all sequenced from one sample in a study of T cells in Graves' hyperthyroidism and ophthalmopathy. RNA transcripts gave rise to amplified TCR beta CDR3 regions. RT-PCR in the first round (using the HTBI primer set) targeted the TCR CDR3. TCRdb processed the multiplex PCR reads anew with MiXCR; each CDR3 protein has one entry. The data show roughly 510,000 distinct CDR3 sequences, with 40% to 50% seen just once and 44% held by the top ten. Sequences were obtained from peripheral blood or thyroid tissue (not recorded which). The receptors derive from an adult woman with Graves' disease, either hyperthyroidism or ophthalmopathy (not recorded which).

Ten or more counts support this clonotype. The chain carries TRBV20-1 and TRBJ1-2; a possible D gene is TRBD1 (5 bases). V lost 1 base and J 8 bases, leaving 17 bases between the germline ends. Germline loops: CDR1 DFQATT, CDR2 SNEGSKA (reference sequence). This CDR3 contains 14 residues. CDR3 region: CSARAPDRTRGYTF. The CDR3 DNA sequence: TGCAGTGCTAGAGCCCCCGACAGAACCCGGGGCTACACCTTC.

This clonotype was observed many times. The chain carries TRBV19 and TRBJ2-2; TRBD1 agrees at 7 bases. This CDR3 contains 15 residues. J gave up 4 bases and V 3 bases, and 5 bases lay outside the gene matches. Germline V gene sequence: CDR1 LNHDA, CDR2 SQIVND (reference sequence). The CDR3 sequence is CASSIFGTATGELFF. The DNA of the CDR3 is TGTGCCAGTAGTATTTTCGGGACAGCCACCGGGGAGCTGTTTTTT.

This clonotype was detected only a few times. J is TRBJ2-2 and V is TRBV19; possible D gene TRBD1, 6 bases. Germline lookup yields CDR1 LNHDA and CDR2 SQIVND (reference sequence). The CDR3 totals 13 residues. The germline V and J ends were trimmed by 10 bases and 4 bases, with 13 bases remaining between them. DNA of the CDR3: TGTGCCACCACAGGGCGGGTCACCGGGGAGCTGTTTTTT. This encodes CATTGRVTGELFF.

The chain employs TRBV9 and TRBJ2-2; D is perhaps TRBD1 (6 bases). Germline CDR1 is SGDLS and CDR2 is YYNGEE. This CDR3 comprises 15 residues. Deletions cut 4 bases from V and 6 bases from J, with 16 bases between. CDR3 protein: CASSPRTVSPGELFF. The CDR3 coding sequence is TGTGCCAGCAGCCCCCGGACAGTCTCCCCCGGGGAGCTGTTTTTT.

As for this clonotype: A read error may explain this, as a much larger clone is one base away. This chain connects TRBV28 to TRBJ1-2; D is unresolved. CDR3 length: 12 residues. Germline CDR1 is MDHEN and CDR2 is SYDVKM. V lost 6 bases and J 4 bases, leaving 9 bases between the germline ends. The CDR3 loop is CASSPTAYGYTF. For the CDR3, the DNA is TGTGCCAGCAGCCCGACGGCCTATGGCTACACCTTC.

The rearrangement joins TRBV19 to TRBJ1-2; TRBD1 is a possible D gene (5 bases). CDR1 is LNHDA, CDR2 SQIVND, per germline (reference sequence). CDR3 length equals 11 residues. V dropped 8 bases and J dropped 6 bases, with 10 bases sitting between them. The CDR3 DNA reads as TGTGCCAGTGTCCGGGACGATGGCTACACCTTC. Its translation is CASVRDDGYTF.

The rearrangement joins TRBV9 to TRBJ2-2; 8 bases line up with TRBD2. The germline V gene has CDR1 SGDLS and CDR2 YYNGEE. With 5 bases clipped from V and 8 bases from J, the junction kept 8 bases outside the gene matches. The CDR3 sequence is 14 residues long. In DNA, the CDR3 is TGTGCCAGCAGAAAAGGACTAGCCTCTGGGGAGCTGTTTTTT. It is translated as CASRKGLASGELFF.

As regards this clonotype: At one end, the junction sequence differs from germline, possibly due to a read error. This chain links TRBV5-1 with TRBJ1-2; TRBD1 aligns across 11 bases. Looked up from germline, CDR1 is SGHRS and CDR2 is YFSETQ. The CDR3 covers 12 residues. CDR3 sequence: CASSPTGQGDAF. CDR3 nucleotide sequence: TGCGCCAGCAGCCCGACGGGACAGGGGGACGCCTTC. The whole variable domain, remainder taken from reference TRBV5-1 and TRBJ1-2, is KAGVTQTPRYLIKTRGQQVTLSCSPISGHRSVSWYQQTPGQGLQFLFEYFSETQRNKGNFPGRFSGRQFSNSRSEMNVSTLELGDSALYLCASSPTGQGDAFGSGTRLTVV.

The chain couples TRBV7-2 to TRBJ2-2; a possible D gene is TRBD1 (7 bases). V lost 5 bases to trimming and J lost 3 bases, with 19 bases between them. From germline, CDR1 is SGHTA and CDR2 FQGNSA. The CDR3 runs 17 residues. Written as DNA, the CDR3 is TGTGCCAGCAGCCCCGACAGGGTGCGGGGCTACACCGGGGAGCTGTTTTTT. As protein: CASSPDRVRGYTGELFF.

This clonotype came up a few times. The chain employs TRBV25-1 and TRBJ1-4; D gene uncertain. The germline V gene encodes CDR1 MGHDK and CDR2 SYGVNS. The CDR3 is 13 amino acids. Trimming stripped 8 bases from V and 5 bases from J, with 12 bases between. CDR3 coding DNA: TGTGCCAGCCACAAATCGCTCAATGAAAAACTGTTTTTT. Amino acid sequence: CASHKSLNEKLFF.

This clonotype has a handful of counts. The V gene is TRBV10-3, the J gene TRBJ2-7; 8 bases align to TRBD1. The junction had 5 bases not matched to a gene; V was cut back by 5 bases and J by 5 bases. CDR3 length: 13 residues. Germline V CDR1 and CDR2: ENHRY, SYGVKD. The CDR3 coding sequence is TGTGCCATCAGTACAGGACAGGGTAACGAGCAGTACTTC. Residues: CAISTGQGNEQYF.

The chain carries TRBV2 and TRBJ2-7, with 8 nucleotides matching TRBD1. After removal of 6 bases from V and 1 base from J, the junction contained 14 bases not matched to a gene. Germline values: CDR1 SNHLY, CDR2 FYNNEI. The CDR3 extends over 17 amino acids. The DNA of the CDR3 is TGTGCCAGCAGCCGAGAGTCGGGACAGGTGGGGTCCTACGAGCAGTACTTC. As protein: CASSRESGQVGSYEQYF.

This clonotype was seen at least ten times. The V and J genes are TRBV5-1 and TRBJ1-1, with 8 nucleotides matching TRBD1. Germline V gene sequence: CDR1 SGHRS, CDR2 YFSETQ. V lost 0 bases and J lost 0; bases outside the gene matches: 1. This CDR3 region has 15 residues. The CDR3 bases are TGCGCCAGCAGCTTGGCGACAGGGGTGAACACTGAAGCTTTCTTT. As protein: CASSLATGVNTEAFF.

This clonotype was found a few times. CDR3 in amino acids: CASSRTGIYEQYF. CDR3 bases: TGTGCCAGCAGCCGGACAGGGATCTACGAGCAGTACTTC. This chain links TRBV7-2 with TRBJ2-7, with 8 bases aligning to TRBD1. V was pared by 5 bases and J by 3 bases, with 3 bases of the junction left unmatched. CDR1 and CDR2 (germline): SGHTA, FQGNSA. This CDR3 contains 13 residues. The variable domain in full, with the rest retrieved from reference TRBV7-2 and TRBJ2-7, is GAGVSQSPSNKVTEKGKDVELRCDPISGHTALYWYRQSLGQGLEFLIYFQGNSAPDKSGLPSDRFSAERTGGSVSTLTIQRTQQEDSAVYLCASSRTGIYEQYFGPGTRLTVT.

The genes are TRBV25-1 and TRBJ1-1; D gene unclear. The CDR3 contains 15 residues. CDR1 is MGHDK, CDR2 SYGVNS, per germline. V lost 2 bases and J 1 base, leaving 11 bases between the germline ends. The CDR3 loop is CASSEGGWGNTEAFF. CDR3 sequence (DNA): TGTGCCAGCAGTGAAGGAGGGTGGGGGAACACTGAAGCTTTCTTT.

This clonotype was seen ten or more times. The genes are TRBV19 and TRBJ1-3; the match to TRBD1 covers 7 bases. Trimming cost V 5 bases and J 0 bases; bases outside gene matches: 7. The CDR3 totals 16 residues. Germline CDR1 is LNHDA and CDR2 is SQIVND (reference sequence). The chain's CDR3 is CASSSGTVLSGNTIYF. DNA of the CDR3: TGTGCCAGTAGTTCCGGGACAGTTCTCTCTGGAAACACCATATATTTT.

CDR3 residues: CASSVDGDNSPLHF. The CDR3 DNA sequence: TGTGCCAGCAGCGTAGATGGTGATAATTCACCCCTCCACTTT. The chain couples TRBV9 to TRBJ1-6, with no clear D. Trimming took 0 bases from V and 5 from J, leaving 6 bases between them. The germline gives CDR1 SGDLS, CDR2 YYNGEE. The CDR3 loop spans 14 amino acids. Full variable domain (missing parts from reference TRBV9 and TRBJ1-6): DSGVTQTPKHLITATGQRVTLRCSPRSGDLSVYWYQQSLDQGLQFLIQYYNGEERAKGNILERFSAQQFPDLHSELNLSSLELGDSALYFCASSVDGDNSPLHFGNGTRLTVT.

The CDR3 spells CASSPMGGTNYEQYF. In nucleotides, the CDR3 is TGTGCCAGCAGCCCAATGGGCGGGACTAACTACGAGCAGTACTTC. The V and J genes are TRBV7-3 and TRBJ2-7; 7 nucleotides agree with TRBD2. Trimming at V came to 5 bases and at J to 3 bases, leaving 10 bases not matched to a gene. This CDR3 contains 15 residues. Germline V lookup: CDR1 SGHTA, CDR2 FQGTGA.

V usage is TRBV10-3 and J usage is TRBJ1-2, with D unclear. This CDR3 is built from 14 residues. V lost 0 bases and J 3 bases, leaving 8 bases between the germline ends. The germline V gene has CDR1 ENHRY and CDR2 SYGVKD. In DNA form, the CDR3 reads TGTGCCATCAGTGAGTCTGGGCAGTACTATGGCTACACCTTC. The encoded protein is CAISESGQYYGYTF.

This clonotype appeared many times. The rearrangement links TRBV7-9 to TRBJ2-7; 11 bases are a match to TRBD2. Per the germline V gene, CDR1 is SEHNR and CDR2 is FQNEAQ (reference sequence). V trimming: 9 bases; J trimming: 2 bases; junction bases outside the gene matches: 6. The CDR3 runs 14 residues. Here the CDR3 reads CASSPGLAAYEQYF. The CDR3 bases are TGTGCCAGTAGTCCGGGACTAGCGGCCTACGAGCAGTACTTC.

About this clonotype itself: A much bigger clone sits one base away, suggesting this may be a read error. This sequence joins TRBV7-2 and TRBJ1-1; the match to TRBD1 covers 9 bases. The length of the CDR3 is 15 residues. After removal of 7 bases from V and 1 base from J, the junction contained 7 bases not matched to a gene. Germline V gene sequence: CDR1 SGHTA, CDR2 FQGNSA. CDR3 sequence reads: CASNSGTGRNTEAFF. The CDR3 DNA follows: TGTGCCAGCAACTCCGGGACAGGGAGGAACACTGAAGCTTTCTTT.

In its sample, this clonotype was seen many times. This chain uses TRBV14 with TRBJ1-6; D is unclear. CDR3 length: 13 residues. V was shortened by 0 bases and J by 10 bases, with 7 bases between the two germline ends. Germline assignment: CDR1 SGHDN and CDR2 FVKESK. The CDR3 DNA reads as TGTGCCAGCAGCCAAGATCGAGGATCACCCCTCCACTTT. Translation gives CASSQDRGSPLHF.

This clonotype has ten or more counts. The chain combines TRBV20-1 with TRBJ2-7, with TRBD1 matching over 9 bases. Trimming at V came to 3 bases and at J to 12 bases, leaving 12 bases not matched to a gene. Germline CDR1 and CDR2: DFQATT and SNEGSKA (reference sequence). The CDR3 contains 13 residues. CDR3 DNA: TGCAGTGCTAGTCTCCGTACGGGGACAGGGCTGTACTTC. As protein: CSASLRTGTGLYF.

This clonotype was recorded many times. This sequence joins TRBV7-9 and TRBJ1-3, with TRBD1 identical over 8 bases. The CDR3 length is 14 residues. Trimming at V came to 5 bases and at J to 6 bases, leaving 6 bases not matched to a gene. Germline loops: CDR1 SEHNR, CDR2 FQNEAQ (reference sequence). CDR3: CASSPTGVENTIYF. Written as DNA, the CDR3 is TGTGCCAGCAGCCCGACAGGGGTGGAAAACACCATATATTTT. The whole variable domain, remainder taken from reference TRBV7-9 and TRBJ1-3, is DTGVSQNPRHKITKRGQNVTFRCDPISEHNRLYWYRQTLGQGPEFLTYFQNEAQLEKSRLLSDRFSAERPKGSFSTLEIQRTEQGDSAMYLCASSPTGVENTIYFGEGSWLTVV.

This clonotype was recorded many times. The rearrangement uses TRBV29-1 and TRBJ2-7; possibly TRBD1 for D (5 bases). The CDR3 totals 18 residues. V lost 0 bases and J 6 bases, leaving 27 bases between the germline ends. Germline CDR1 reads SQVTM; CDR2 reads ANQGSEA. The CDR3 loop reads CSVEEWPQSAGPPGEQYF. Written as DNA, the CDR3 is TGCAGCGTTGAAGAATGGCCCCAAAGTGCAGGGCCCCCCGGCGAGCAGTACTTC.

In nucleotides, the CDR3 is TGTGCCAGCAGCTCCTCGGGACGGGAATATTCACCCCTCCACTTT. Translation gives CASSSSGREYSPLHF. The J gene is TRBJ1-6, the V gene TRBV7-9, with D maybe TRBD1 (5 bases). This CDR3 has 15 amino acids. V gave up 4 bases and J gave up 8 bases, with 15 bases separating them. From germline, CDR1 is SEHNR and CDR2 FQNEAQ (reference sequence).

This clonotype was recorded many times. The V call is TRBV5-1, the J call TRBJ2-2; unclear D gene. Germline CDR1 and CDR2: SGHRS and YFSETQ. The CDR3 extends over 14 amino acids. Trimming took 5 bases from V and 4 from J, leaving 12 bases between them. CDR3 in amino acids: CASRDSPSTGELFF. DNA of the CDR3: TGCGCCAGCAGAGATAGTCCCAGCACCGGGGAGCTGTTTTTT.

V gene TRBV7-2 combines with J gene TRBJ1-1; D is unclear. Germline V gene sequence: CDR1 SGHTA, CDR2 FQGNSA. Trimming stripped 1 base from V and 11 bases from J, with 17 bases between. The length of the CDR3 is 14 residues. CDR3 protein: CASSLDFASTTAFF. As DNA, the CDR3 is TGTGCCAGCAGCTTAGATTTCGCGAGTACCACGGCTTTCTTT.

This chain connects TRBV7-2 to TRBJ2-5; tentatively, D is TRBD1 or TRBD2 (5 bases each). The CDR3 contains 15 residues. The V gene's germline CDR1 is SGHTA and CDR2 FQGNSA. Trimming took off 5 bases at V and 5 bases at J, with 18 bases between the two ends. Written as DNA, the CDR3 is TGTGCCAGCAGCGTTGGCCCTCGGTGGGGGGAGACCCAGTACTTC. Protein: CASSVGPRWGETQYF.

The chain combines TRBV20-1 with TRBJ1-2; TRBD1 matches 8 bases. CDR3 length: 12 amino acids. Germline CDR1 reads DFQATT; CDR2 reads SNEGSKA (reference sequence). J gave up 7 bases and V 6 bases, and 7 bases lay outside the gene matches. CDR3 sequence (DNA): TGCAGTGCGGATAGGACAGGGTTTGGCTACACCTTC. Encoded protein: CSADRTGFGYTF.